What follows is one T cell receptor (beta chain) and its context. Antigen specificity is unknown. Germline CDR1 reads MNHNS; CDR2 reads SASEGT. The V segment lost 3 bases and the J segment 7 bases; nucleotides outside the gene matches: 6. The CDR3 is 15 amino acids. The assay was immunoSEQ multiplex PCR, and TCRdb's table has in-frame clones only and misses some. Here the sample spans roughly 700,000 clones, 80% to 90% being singletons. This entry belongs to a study of Ad26.COV2.S vaccination and SARS-CoV-2 variants. Overall study context: Doses of Ad26.COV2.S were injected into muscle once or twice, 56 days apart. Points from the study as a whole: In vaccinated individuals, spike-specific CD8+ and CD4+ T cell responses reportedly displayed substantial breadth.

This sample's treatment: around 19 received Ad26.COV2.S at low or high dose, single or two shots; about five received placebo; per-sample allocation not given. Sampling was done on day 63 after the first vaccine or placebo injection. The source was peripheral blood, collected in a trial of Ad26.COV2.S vaccine versus placebo. V and J are TRBV6-1 and TRBJ2-1, with 10 bases identical to TRBD1. The receptor was isolated from a person aged 18-65 years who received the Ad26.COV2.S COVID-19 vaccine or a placebo. The CDR3 nucleotides read TGTGCCAGCAGTGACCGGGACAGGGGTTGGAATGAGCAGTTCTTC. Its translation is CASSDRDRGWNEQFF.